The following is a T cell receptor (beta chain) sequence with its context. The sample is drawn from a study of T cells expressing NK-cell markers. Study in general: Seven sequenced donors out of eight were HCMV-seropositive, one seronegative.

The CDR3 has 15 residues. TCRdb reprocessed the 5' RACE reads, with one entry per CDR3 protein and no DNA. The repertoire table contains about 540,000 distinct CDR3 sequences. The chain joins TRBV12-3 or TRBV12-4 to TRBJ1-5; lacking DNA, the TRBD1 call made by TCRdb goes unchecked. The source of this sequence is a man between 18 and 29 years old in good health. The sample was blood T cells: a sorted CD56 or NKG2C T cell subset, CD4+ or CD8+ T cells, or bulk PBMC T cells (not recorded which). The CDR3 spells CASSLGGLSNQPQHF.